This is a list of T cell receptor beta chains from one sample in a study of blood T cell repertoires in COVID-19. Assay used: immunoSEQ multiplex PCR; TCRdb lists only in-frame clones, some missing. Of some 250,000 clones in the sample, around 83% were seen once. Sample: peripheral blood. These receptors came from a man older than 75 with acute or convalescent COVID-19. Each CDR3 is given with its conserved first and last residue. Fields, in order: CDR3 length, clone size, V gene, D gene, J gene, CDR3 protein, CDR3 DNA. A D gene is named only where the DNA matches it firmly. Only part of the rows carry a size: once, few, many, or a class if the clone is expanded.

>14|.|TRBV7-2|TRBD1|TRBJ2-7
CASSLGQGASEQYF
TGTGCCAGCAGCTTGGGACAGGGGGCTAGTGAGCAGTACTTC
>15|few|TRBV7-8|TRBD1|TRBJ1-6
CASSPGTAYNSPLHF
TGTGCCAGCAGCCCTGGGACAGCTTATAATTCACCCCTCCACTTT
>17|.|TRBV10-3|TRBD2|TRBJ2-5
CAISASTGTSGQETQYF
TGTGCCATCAGTGCCTCAACAGGGACTAGCGGGCAAGAGACCCAGTACTTC
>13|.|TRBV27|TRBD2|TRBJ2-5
CASSAGGTETQYF
TGTGCCAGCAGTGCGGGAGGAACAGAGACCCAGTACTTC
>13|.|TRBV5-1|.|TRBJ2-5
CASSFTGKETQYF
TGCGCCAGCAGCTTTACAGGGAAAGAGACCCAGTACTTC
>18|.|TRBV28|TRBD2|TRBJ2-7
CASSLPGGVTRISYEQYF
TGTGCCAGCAGTTTACCGGGGGGGGTAACTCGGATTTCCTACGAGCAGTACTTC
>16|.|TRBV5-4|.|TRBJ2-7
CASSFVDGSLSYEQYF
TGTGCCAGCAGCTTTGTCGACGGGAGCCTTTCCTACGAGCAGTACTTC
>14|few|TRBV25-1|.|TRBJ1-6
CASSAQWDNSPLHF
TGTGCCAGCAGTGCACAGTGGGATAATTCACCCCTCCACTTT
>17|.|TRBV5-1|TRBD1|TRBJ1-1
CASSRTGGTILNTEAFF
TGCGCCAGCAGTAGGACAGGGGGTACCATACTGAACACTGAAGCTTTCTTT
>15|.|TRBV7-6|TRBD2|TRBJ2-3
CASSLALAGADTQYF
TGTGCCAGCAGCTTAGCACTAGCGGGGGCGGATACGCAGTATTTT
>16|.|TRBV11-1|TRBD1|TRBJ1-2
CASSSSRDRGTYGYTF
TGTGCCAGCAGCTCCTCTCGGGACAGGGGAACATATGGCTACACCTTC
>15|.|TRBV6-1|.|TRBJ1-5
CASSEAWGAGQPQHF
TGTGCCAGCAGTGAAGCGTGGGGAGCGGGTCAGCCCCAGCATTTT
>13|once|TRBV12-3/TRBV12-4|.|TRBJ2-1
CASSGGPYNEQFF
TGTGCCAGCTCCGGCGGGCCTTACAATGAGCAGTTCTTC
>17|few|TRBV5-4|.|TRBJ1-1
CASSLASKPQKNTEAFF
TGTGCCAGCAGCTTGGCTTCGAAACCACAGAAGAACACTGAAGCTTTCTTT
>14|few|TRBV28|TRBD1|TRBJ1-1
CASSLGQGRTEAFF
TGTGCCAGCAGTTTAGGACAGGGGAGGACTGAAGCTTTCTTT
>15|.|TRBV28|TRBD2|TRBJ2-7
CASSLGRVGSYEQYF
TGTGCCAGCAGCTTGGGGAGGGTAGGGTCCTACGAGCAGTACTTC
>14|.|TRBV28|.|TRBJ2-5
CASSLFRGAPNQYF
TGTGCCAGCAGTTTGTTTCGCGGGGCACCCAACCAGTACTTC
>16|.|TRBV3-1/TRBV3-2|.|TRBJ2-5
CASSERGATALETQYF
TGTGCCAGCAGCGAACGCGGGGCAACGGCTCTAGAGACCCAGTACTTC
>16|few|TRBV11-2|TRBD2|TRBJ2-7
CASSGWGSGRTGEQYF
TGTGCCAGCAGCGGGTGGGGTAGCGGGAGAACAGGCGAGCAGTACTTC
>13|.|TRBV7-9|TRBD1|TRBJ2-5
CASRQGAGETQYF
TGTGCCAGCAGACAGGGGGCAGGGGAGACCCAGTACTTC
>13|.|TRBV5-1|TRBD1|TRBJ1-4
CASSLGQGEKLFF
TGCGCCAGCAGCTTGGGACAGGGTGAAAAACTGTTTTTT
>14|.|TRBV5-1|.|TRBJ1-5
CASSLTGSNQPQHF
TGCGCCAGCAGCTTGACAGGCAGCAATCAGCCCCAGCATTTT
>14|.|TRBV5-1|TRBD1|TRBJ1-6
CASSPGQGSSPLHF
TGCGCCAGCAGCCCCGGACAGGGGAGCTCGCCCCTCCACTTT
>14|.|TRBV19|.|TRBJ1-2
CASSMGPANYGYTF
TGTGCCAGTAGTATGGGCCCAGCAAACTATGGCTACACCTTC
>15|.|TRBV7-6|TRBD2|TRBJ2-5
CASSLGSGVKETQYF
TGTGCCAGCAGCTTAGGTAGCGGGGTTAAAGAGACCCAGTACTTC
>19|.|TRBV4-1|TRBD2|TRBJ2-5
CASSQDRGGTNVHQETQYF
TGCGCCAGCAGCCAAGATAGGGGAGGGACGAACGTACACCAAGAGACCCAGTACTTC
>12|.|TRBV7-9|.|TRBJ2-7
CASSLTNYEQYF
TGTGCCAGCAGCTTAACAAATTACGAGCAGTACTTC
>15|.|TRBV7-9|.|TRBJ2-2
CASSFNLVVTGELFF
TGTGCCAGCAGCTTTAACCTAGTAGTCACCGGGGAGCTGTTTTTT
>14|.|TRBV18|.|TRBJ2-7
CASSRAGDSYEQYF
TGTGCCAGCTCGAGGGCCGGGGACTCCTACGAGCAGTACTTC
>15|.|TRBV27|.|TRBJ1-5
CASSLQGLVNQPQHF
TGTGCCAGTAGCCTGCAGGGGTTAGTCAATCAGCCCCAGCATTTT
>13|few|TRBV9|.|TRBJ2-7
CASSVGPDYEQYF
TGTGCCAGCAGCGTGGGGCCCGACTACGAGCAGTACTTC
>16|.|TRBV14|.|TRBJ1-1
CASSQSMGVVNTEAFF
TGTGCCAGCAGCCAAAGCATGGGAGTAGTGAACACTGAAGCTTTCTTT
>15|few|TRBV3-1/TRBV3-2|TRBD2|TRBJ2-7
CASSPQGGRDDEQYF
TGTGCCAGCAGCCCGCAGGGAGGGCGGGATGACGAGCAGTACTTC
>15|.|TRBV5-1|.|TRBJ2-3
CASSRSGISTDTQYF
TGCGCCAGCAGCCGTAGCGGAATAAGCACAGATACGCAGTATTTT
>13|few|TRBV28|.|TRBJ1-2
CASAPGGNYGYTF
TGTGCCTCCGCCCCGGGGGGGAACTATGGCTACACCTTC
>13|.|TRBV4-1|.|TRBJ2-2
CASRIGNTGELFF
TGCGCCAGCAGGATCGGGAACACCGGGGAGCTGTTTTTT
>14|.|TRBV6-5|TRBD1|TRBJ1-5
CASSYDRASQPQHF
TGTGCCAGCAGTTATGACAGGGCTAGTCAGCCCCAGCATTTT
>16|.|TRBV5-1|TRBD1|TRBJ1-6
CASSLGSVTGDKPLHF
TGCGCCAGCAGCTTGGGATCTGTGACAGGGGACAAACCCCTCCACTTT
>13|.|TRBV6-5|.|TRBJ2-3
CASKLVITDTQYF
TGTGCCAGCAAGCTAGTAATCACAGATACGCAGTATTTT
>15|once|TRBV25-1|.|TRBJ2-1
CASSDRASLYNEQFF
TGTGCCAGCAGTGACAGGGCCTCTTTGTACAATGAGCAGTTCTTC
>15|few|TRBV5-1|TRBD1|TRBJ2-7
CASSFQGALSGEQYF
TGCGCCAGCAGTTTTCAGGGGGCGCTTTCCGGCGAGCAGTACTTC
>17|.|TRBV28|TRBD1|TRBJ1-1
CASSRTGTGVMNTEAFF
TGTGCCAGCAGCCGCACCGGGACAGGGGTAATGAACACTGAAGCTTTCTTT